This T cell receptor beta chain was identified during a study of control samples from healthy donors and cancer patients. Repertoires were generated with immunoSEQ multiplex PCR, while TCRdb's copy carries only in-frame clones and drops some. The table includes roughly 130,000 clones, over 75% detected once. The length of the CDR3 is 16 residues. Germline lookup yields CDR1 KGHSH and CDR2 LQKENI. V was trimmed by 6 bases and J by 7 bases, leaving 19 bases between them. This sequence joins TRBV18 and TRBJ1-6; tentative D call: TRBD1 (5 bases). Sequenced input: blood. This TCR derives from a man between 18 and 35 years old in good health. The CDR3 DNA follows: TGTGCCAGCTCCCGGGACGGGACCCTTCCGAATTCACCCCTCCACTTT. Its protein is CASSRDGTLPNSPLHF.